This T cell receptor (beta chain) was observed in a study of vaccination effects on CD4 cells after COVID-19. Study conclusions and caveats: Infection- and vaccine-induced clones contracted markedly late after vaccination.

Comments on this clone: The antigen is undetermined.

CD4+ T cell isolation took place after 10 days of culture. Cultures got half-medium changes with IL-2 on days 3 and 7. From germline, CDR1 is GTSNPN and CDR2 SVGIG (reference sequence). Trimming removed 0 bases at V and 6 bases at J, with 14 bases between. This CDR3 spans 14 amino acids. Here immunoSEQ multiplex PCR was the method, and the copy in TCRdb shows in-frame clones only, minus some. Here the sample spans 70,000 or so clones, roughly three quarters being singletons. V and J are TRBV30 and TRBJ1-1; no clear D. The material sequenced was CD4+ T cells from PBMCs cultured without peptide, taken before COVID-19 vaccination. The TCR comes from a human donor who received a COVID-19 vaccine. CDR3 protein: CAWSVVASSAEAFF. Here the CDR3 DNA reads TGTGCCTGGAGTGTAGTGGCATCCTCCGCTGAAGCTTTCTTT.